Listed below are T cell receptor beta chains from one sample, sequenced in a study of blood T cell repertoires in COVID-19. Profiling relied on immunoSEQ multiplex PCR, and the TCRdb table lists in-frame clones only, not all of them. The sample holds approximately 280,000 clones, approximately 84% seen once. The sequenced material came from peripheral blood. The receptors derive from a human donor with COVID-19, enrolled during active disease. The donor label of this sample is uncertain. The CDR3 runs from the conserved cysteine through the conserved F or W. Each record gives: J gene, V gene, D gene, clone size, CDR3 DNA, CDR3 protein. The D gene is left open where the match is weak. Size is stated for part of the rows, as once, few or many counts, or as a class when the clone is expanded.

j_call: TRBJ1-1; v_call: TRBV2; d_call: TRBD1; clone_size: NA; cdr3_nt: TGTGCCAGCAGCCTACAACAGGGGGCGTACACTGAAGCTTTCTTT; cdr3_aa: CASSLQQGAYTEAFF
j_call: TRBJ2-2; v_call: TRBV7-3; d_call: TRBD2; clone_size: NA; cdr3_nt: TGTGCCAGCAGCCGGGGGACTAGCGGGGCAAACACCGGGGAGCTGTTTTTT; cdr3_aa: CASSRGTSGANTGELFF
j_call: TRBJ2-6; v_call: TRBV2; d_call: NA; clone_size: NA; cdr3_nt: TGTGCCAGCAGCCAAGCGGGCCCTTCTGGGGCCAACGTCCTGACTTTC; cdr3_aa: CASSQAGPSGANVLTF
j_call: TRBJ2-3; v_call: TRBV7-9; d_call: TRBD2; clone_size: NA; cdr3_nt: TGTGCCAGCAGCCAAGCTAGCGGGGGAACGCAGTATTTT; cdr3_aa: CASSQASGGTQYF
j_call: TRBJ1-4; v_call: TRBV15; d_call: NA; clone_size: NA; cdr3_nt: TGTGCCACCAGCGGCGGGGGTTTCGCAACTAATGAAAAACTGTTTTTT; cdr3_aa: CATSGGGFATNEKLFF
j_call: TRBJ2-2; v_call: TRBV7-3; d_call: NA; clone_size: NA; cdr3_nt: TGTGCCAGCAGCTCCAATAGGGGCACCGGGGAGCTGTTTTTT; cdr3_aa: CASSSNRGTGELFF
j_call: TRBJ1-6; v_call: TRBV19; d_call: NA; clone_size: NA; cdr3_nt: TGTGCCAGTACCATTCAGTTAGGCGGGACCCTCCACTTT; cdr3_aa: CASTIQLGGTLHF
j_call: TRBJ1-1; v_call: TRBV15; d_call: NA; clone_size: NA; cdr3_nt: TGTGCCACCAGCAGAGATAGGGGGAGAGCTGAAGCTTTCTTT; cdr3_aa: CATSRDRGRAEAFF
j_call: TRBJ2-1; v_call: TRBV7-3; d_call: NA; clone_size: NA; cdr3_nt: TGTGCCAGCAGCTTAACGATAGGAGATGAGCAGTTCTTC; cdr3_aa: CASSLTIGDEQFF
j_call: TRBJ1-6; v_call: TRBV7-3; d_call: TRBD1; clone_size: NA; cdr3_nt: TGTGCCAGCAGCCCCTTCGGAGACAGGGGGTCTTCACCCCTCCACTTT; cdr3_aa: CASSPFGDRGSSPLHF
j_call: TRBJ1-1; v_call: TRBV30; d_call: TRBD1; clone_size: NA; cdr3_nt: TGTGCCTGGAGTGCCTCTCCACAGGGGCGGGCTGAAGCTTTCTTT; cdr3_aa: CAWSASPQGRAEAFF
j_call: TRBJ1-2; v_call: TRBV5-1; d_call: TRBD1; clone_size: NA; cdr3_nt: TGCGCCAGCAGCTTATTACAGGGGGCTAACTATGGCTACACCTTC; cdr3_aa: CASSLLQGANYGYTF
j_call: TRBJ2-1; v_call: TRBV5-1; d_call: NA; clone_size: few; cdr3_nt: TGCGCCAGCAGTTTCTCTGGGGTGGGAGCCTTTAATGAGCAGTTCTTC; cdr3_aa: CASSFSGVGAFNEQFF
j_call: TRBJ2-1; v_call: TRBV6-2/TRBV6-3; d_call: TRBD2; clone_size: NA; cdr3_nt: TGTGCCAGCAGCCACAGGCCTAGCGGGGGGTCCTACAATGAGCAGTTCTTC; cdr3_aa: CASSHRPSGGSYNEQFF
j_call: TRBJ2-2; v_call: TRBV19; d_call: TRBD2; clone_size: few; cdr3_nt: TGTGCCAGTACTTATGGGACTATGAAGGCCGGGGAGCTGTTTTTT; cdr3_aa: CASTYGTMKAGELFF
j_call: TRBJ1-3; v_call: TRBV4-3; d_call: TRBD1; clone_size: NA; cdr3_nt: TGCGCCAGCAGCCAGGGGACAGGAGTTACTGGAAACACCATATATTTT; cdr3_aa: CASSQGTGVTGNTIYF
j_call: TRBJ2-7; v_call: TRBV9; d_call: TRBD1; clone_size: NA; cdr3_nt: TGTGCCAGCAGCGGGACAGGAGACTCCTACGAGCAGTACTTC; cdr3_aa: CASSGTGDSYEQYF
j_call: TRBJ2-7; v_call: TRBV5-1; d_call: NA; clone_size: NA; cdr3_nt: TGCGCCAGCAGCTTACAGGAGAACCCCCTCAAATATTGGGACTTC; cdr3_aa: CASSLQENPLKYWDF